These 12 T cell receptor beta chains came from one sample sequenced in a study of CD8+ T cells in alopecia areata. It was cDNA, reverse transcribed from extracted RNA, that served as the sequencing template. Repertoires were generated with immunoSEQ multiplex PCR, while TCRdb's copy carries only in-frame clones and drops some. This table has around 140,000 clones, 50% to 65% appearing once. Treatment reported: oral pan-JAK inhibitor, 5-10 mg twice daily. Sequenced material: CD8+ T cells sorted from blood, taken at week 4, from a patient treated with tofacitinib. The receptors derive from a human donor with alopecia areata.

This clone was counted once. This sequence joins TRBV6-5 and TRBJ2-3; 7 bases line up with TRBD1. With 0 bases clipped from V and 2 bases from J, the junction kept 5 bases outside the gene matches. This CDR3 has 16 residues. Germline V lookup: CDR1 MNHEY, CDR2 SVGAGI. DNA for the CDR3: TGTGCCAGCAGTTACTCGGTAGGGGGCCACACAGATACGCAGTATTTT. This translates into CASSYSVGGHTDTQYF.

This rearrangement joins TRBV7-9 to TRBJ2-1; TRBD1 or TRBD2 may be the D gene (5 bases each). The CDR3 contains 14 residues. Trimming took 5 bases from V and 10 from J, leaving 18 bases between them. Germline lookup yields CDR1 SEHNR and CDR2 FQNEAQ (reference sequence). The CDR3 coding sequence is TGTGCCAGCAGCGGGACGACTATCATCAAAGAGCAGTTCTTC. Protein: CASSGTTIIKEQFF. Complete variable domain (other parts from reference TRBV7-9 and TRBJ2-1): DTGVSQNPRHKITKRGQNVTFRCDPISEHNRLYWYRQTLGQGPEFLTYFQNEAQLEKSRLLSDRFSAERPKGSFSTLEIQRTEQGDSAMYLCASSGTTIIKEQFFGPGTRLTVL.

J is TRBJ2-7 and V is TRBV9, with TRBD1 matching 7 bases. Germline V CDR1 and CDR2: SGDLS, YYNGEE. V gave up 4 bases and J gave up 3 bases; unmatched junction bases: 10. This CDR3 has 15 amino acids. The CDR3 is CASSPTGVDFYEQYF. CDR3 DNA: TGTGCCAGCAGCCCAACAGGGGTTGACTTCTACGAGCAGTACTTC.

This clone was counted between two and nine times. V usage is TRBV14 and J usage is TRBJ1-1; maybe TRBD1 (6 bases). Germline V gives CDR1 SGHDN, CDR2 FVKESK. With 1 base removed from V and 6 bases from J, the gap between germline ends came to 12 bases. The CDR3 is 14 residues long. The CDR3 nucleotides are TGTGCCAGCAGCCAAGTTGGCAGGGGTTCTGAAGCTTTCTTT. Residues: CASSQVGRGSEAFF. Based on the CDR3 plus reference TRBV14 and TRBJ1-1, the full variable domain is EAGVTQFPSHSVIEKGQTVTLRCDPISGHDNLYWYRRVMGKEIKFLLHFVKESKQDESGMPNNRFLAERTGGTYSTLKVQPAELEDSGVYFCASSQVGRGSEAFFGQGTRLTVV.

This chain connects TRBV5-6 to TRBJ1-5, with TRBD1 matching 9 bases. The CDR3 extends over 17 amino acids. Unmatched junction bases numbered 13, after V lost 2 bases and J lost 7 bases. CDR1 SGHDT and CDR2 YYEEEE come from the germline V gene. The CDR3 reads CASSLYFGTGQRQPQHF. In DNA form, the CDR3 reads TGTGCCAGCAGCTTATATTTCGGGACAGGGCAAAGGCAGCCCCAGCATTTT.

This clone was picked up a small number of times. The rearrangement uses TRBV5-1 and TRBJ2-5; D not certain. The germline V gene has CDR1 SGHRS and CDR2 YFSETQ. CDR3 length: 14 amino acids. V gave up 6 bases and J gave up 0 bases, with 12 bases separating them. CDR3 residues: CASKIADYQETQYF. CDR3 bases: TGCGCCAGCAAGATCGCCGATTACCAAGAGACCCAGTACTTC.

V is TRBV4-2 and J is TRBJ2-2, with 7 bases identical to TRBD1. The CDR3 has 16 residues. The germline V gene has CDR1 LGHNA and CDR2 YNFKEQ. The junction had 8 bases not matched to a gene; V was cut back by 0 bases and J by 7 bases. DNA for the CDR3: TGTGCCAGCAGCCAAGATCCGACAGGGTCCGGCGGGGAGCTGTTTTTT. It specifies CASSQDPTGSGGELFF.

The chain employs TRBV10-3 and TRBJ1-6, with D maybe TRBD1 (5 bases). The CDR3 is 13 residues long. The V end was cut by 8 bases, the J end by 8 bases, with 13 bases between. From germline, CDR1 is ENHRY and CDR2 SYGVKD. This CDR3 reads CAIAGREDSPLHF. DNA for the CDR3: TGTGCCATCGCAGGCAGGGAAGATTCACCCCTCCACTTT.

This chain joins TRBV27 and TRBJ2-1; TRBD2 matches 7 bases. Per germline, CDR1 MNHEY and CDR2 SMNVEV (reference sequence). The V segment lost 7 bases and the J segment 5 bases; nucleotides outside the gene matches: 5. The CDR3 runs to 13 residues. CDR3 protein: CASTRLADNEQFF. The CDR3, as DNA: TGTGCCAGCACCCGGCTAGCGGACAATGAGCAGTTCTTC.

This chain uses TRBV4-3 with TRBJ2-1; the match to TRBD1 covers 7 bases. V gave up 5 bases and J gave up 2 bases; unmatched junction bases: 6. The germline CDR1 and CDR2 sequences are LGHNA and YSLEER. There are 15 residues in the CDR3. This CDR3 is CASSENRGAYNEQFF. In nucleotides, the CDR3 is TGCGCCAGCAGCGAGAACAGGGGCGCCTACAATGAGCAGTTCTTC.

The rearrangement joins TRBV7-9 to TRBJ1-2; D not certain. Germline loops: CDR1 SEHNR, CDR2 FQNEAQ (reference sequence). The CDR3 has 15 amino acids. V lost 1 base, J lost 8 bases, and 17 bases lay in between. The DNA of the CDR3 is TGTGCCAGCAGCTTAGGTGGCCGGCCGACCGAGGGCTACACCTTC. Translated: CASSLGGRPTEGYTF.

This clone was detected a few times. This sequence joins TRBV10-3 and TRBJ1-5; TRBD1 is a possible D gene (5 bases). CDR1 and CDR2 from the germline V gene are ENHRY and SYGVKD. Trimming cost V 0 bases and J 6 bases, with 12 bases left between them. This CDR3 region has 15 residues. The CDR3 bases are TGTGCCATCAGTGAGTCGATGGCAGGGCCTCAGCCCCAGCATTTT. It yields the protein CAISESMAGPQPQHF.